This T cell receptor (beta chain) derives from a study of T cell clonotyping in hematopoietic cell transplantation. Whole-study findings and limits: After transplant, recipient diversity fell while pathologically expanded clonotypes grew through day 180. Cells were unsorted, so CD4 and CD8 contributions were not separated. Higher Inverse Simpson Index values in graft donor and pretransplant recipient predicted broader posttransplant TCR diversity. Few recipient clonotypes overlapped donors; over 95% were de novo at given depth.

Clones were sequenced by immunoSEQ multiplex PCR, and TCRdb holds only the in-frame ones, with some missing. This sample has roughly 15,000 clones, with approximately 85% found just once. CDR1 and CDR2 from the germline V gene are SGHVS and FNYEAQ. Trimming removed 0 bases at V and 2 bases at J, with 7 bases between. This CDR3 contains 14 residues. Worth noting for this clone: What it binds is not known.

Sequencing was carried out using peripheral blood mononuclear cells. The V call is TRBV7-6, the J call TRBJ1-1; no reliable D call. The TCR comes from a woman in her forties in good health. Some clones in this sample may be carry-over from other donors' samples. For the CDR3, the DNA is TGTGCCAGCAGCTTAGCGCCCGGAAACACTGAAGCTTTCTTT. Its protein product is CASSLAPGNTEAFF. The variable domain in full, with the rest retrieved from reference TRBV7-6 and TRBJ1-1, is GAGVSQSPRYKVTKRGQDVALRCDPISGHVSLYWYRQALGQGPEFLTYFNYEAQQDKSGLPNDRFSAERPEGSISTLTIQRTEQRDSAMYRCASSLAPGNTEAFFGQGTRLTVV.